Included here is one T cell receptor beta chain sequence, with context. The antigen is undetermined. This record belongs to a study of persistence of HIV-infected CD4 T cells. Study overall: Multiple blood draws of up to about 180 mL, except a couple of donors with single leukapheresis. Findings and caveats of the study: Degenerate expanded CDR3beta sequences were enriched among CMV- and Gag-responding cells.

The immunoSEQ assay was version 4, run in survey mode. Repertoires were generated with immunoSEQ multiplex PCR, while TCRdb's copy carries only in-frame clones and drops some. The sample yields just under 20,000 clones, around 82% seen once. CDR3 length: 13 residues. From germline, CDR1 is SQVTM and CDR2 ANQGSEA. With 5 bases removed from V and 0 bases from J, the gap between germline ends came to 10 bases. Stimulation used 10 ug/mL lysate from CMV-infected fibroblasts. CD4+ T cells upregulating both CD40 ligand and CD69 were sorted as responding cells. Adults with HIV-1 started suppressive ART while chronically infected.

This sequence was found in an adult man with HIV who was CMV-seropositive. The material sequenced was CD4+ T cells sorted from PBMCs after approximately 19-hour stimulation, taken from a patient who received antiretroviral therapy. The rearrangement links TRBV29-1 to TRBJ1-1; tentative D call: TRBD1 (6 bases). The CDR3 protein is CSVRTDMNTEAFF. The CDR3 coding sequence is TGCAGCGTTAGGACAGACATGAACACTGAAGCTTTCTTT. Full variable domain (missing parts from reference TRBV29-1 and TRBJ1-1): SAVISQKPSRDICQRGTSLTIQCQVDSQVTMMFWYRQQPGQSLTLIATANQGSEATYESGFVIDKFPISRPNLTFSTLTVSNMSPEDSSIYLCSVRTDMNTEAFFGQGTRLTVV.